The next 31 T cell receptor beta chains were all read from a single sample in a study of T cell repertoires in cytomegalovirus infection. TCRdb itself ran the reads through MiXCR, one entry per CDR3 protein. The repertoire holds around 280,000 distinct CDR3 sequences, with 12% to 15% as singletons. Specimen: PBMCs. These receptors all come from a human donor in good health (CMV status not recorded). Some clones in this sample may be carry-over from other donors' samples.

This clonotype was recorded once. Without the conserved terminal phenylalanine or tryptophan, this CDR3 likely stems from a read error. The chain has TRBV27 and TRBJ2-1; D call uncertain. V lost 8 bases to trimming and J lost 1 base, with 18 bases between them. The CDR3 has 16 residues. In germline, CDR1 is MNHEY, CDR2 SMNVEV (reference sequence). CDR3 residues: CASGAQAKSSYNEQFV. As DNA, the CDR3 is TGTGCCAGCGGCGCCCAAGCGAAGTCGTCCTACAATGAGCAGTTCGTC.

The rearrangement uses TRBV20-1 and TRBJ1-2, with no clear D. The CDR3 runs 13 residues. V was trimmed by 2 bases and J by 1 base, leaving 8 bases between them. Germline loops: CDR1 DFQATT, CDR2 SNEGSKA (reference sequence). The CDR3 DNA is TGCAGTGCTAGATCGGCCATTAACTATGGCTACACCTTC. Translating it yields CSARSAINYGYTF.

At least ten counts were recorded for this clonotype. The chain joins TRBV6-2 or TRBV6-3 to TRBJ1-2; 8 positions match TRBD1. This CDR3 has 11 residues. V shed 8 bases, J shed 8 bases, and the junction held 4 bases outside the gene matches. Germline CDR1 is MNHEY and CDR2 is SVGEGT. CDR3 in DNA: TGTGCCAGCGGACAGGGAGGAGGCTACACCTTC. It translates to CASGQGGGYTF.

This clonotype showed up many times. The chain joins TRBV6-6 to TRBJ2-7, with TRBD2 matching over 12 bases. V trimming: 5 bases; J trimming: 7 bases; junction bases outside the gene matches: 3. The CDR3 length is 13 residues. Germline CDR1 is MNHNY and CDR2 is SVGAGI (reference sequence). CDR3 sequence reads: CASSLTSGGEQYV. The CDR3 coding sequence is TGTGCCAGCAGTCTCACTAGCGGGGGGGAGCAGTACGTC.

This clonotype was recorded many times. The rearrangement uses TRBV7-8 and TRBJ2-3; 13 positions match TRBD2. Germline trimming cut 5 bases from V and 3 bases from J; bases unmatched to any gene: 23. Looked up from germline, CDR1 is SGHVS and CDR2 is FQNEAQ. This CDR3 spans 22 amino acids. CDR3 loop: CASSRTPWTSGGARGRTDTQYF. CDR3 DNA: TGTGCCAGCAGCCGAACACCCTGGACTAGCGGGGGAGCCAGAGGTCGAACAGATACGCAGTATTTT.

In this sample, this clonotype turned up a few times. V gene TRBV5-1 combines with J gene TRBJ1-1; TRBD1 aligns across 9 bases. Germline CDR1 is SGHRS and CDR2 is YFSETQ. This CDR3 contains 16 residues. V lost 2 bases and J lost 2; bases outside the gene matches: 7. This CDR3 is CASSFDRGSSNTEAFF. In DNA form, the CDR3 reads TGCGCCAGCAGCTTCGACAGGGGGTCTTCTAACACTGAAGCTTTCTTT.

This clonotype has a count of ten or more. The chain has TRBV11-2 and TRBJ1-2; a possible D gene is TRBD1 (6 bases). This CDR3 contains 13 residues. Trimming left V 4 bases short and J 7 bases short, with 13 bases between. Germline CDR1 reads SGHAT; CDR2 reads FQNNGV. CDR3: CASSSTTGFGYTF. CDR3 bases: TGTGCCAGCAGCTCGACTACAGGGTTTGGCTACACCTTC. Filled out from reference TRBV11-2 and TRBJ1-2, the complete variable domain reads EAGVAQSPRYKIIEKRQSVAFWCNPISGHATLYWYQQILGQGPKLLIQFQNNGVVDDSQLPKDRFSAERLKGVDSTLKIQPAKLEDSAVYLCASSSTTGFGYTFGSGTRLTVV.

V usage is TRBV20-1 and J usage is TRBJ1-3; 9 bases fit TRBD1. V lost 3 bases, J lost 2 bases, and 2 bases stayed unmatched. Germline V gene lookup returns CDR1 DFQATT and CDR2 SNEGSKA (reference sequence). The CDR3 has 14 amino acids. The CDR3 protein is CSASDRGTGNTIYF. CDR3 nucleotides: TGCAGTGCTAGCGACAGGGGGACTGGAAACACCATATATTTT.

This clonotype was recorded a few times. The chain links TRBV29-1 to TRBJ2-5; TRBD1 matches at 7 bases. The germline V gene encodes CDR1 SQVTM and CDR2 ANQGSEA. J lost 1 base, V lost 6 bases, and 8 bases had no gene match. The CDR3 has 14 amino acids. For the CDR3, the DNA is TGCAGCGTCGACTACAGGGGTCTCCAAGAGACCCAGTACTTC. Protein product: CSVDYRGLQETQYF. Complete variable domain (other parts from reference TRBV29-1 and TRBJ2-5): SAVISQKPSRDICQRGTSLTIQCQVDSQVTMMFWYRQQPGQSLTLIATANQGSEATYESGFVIDKFPISRPNLTFSTLTVSNMSPEDSSIYLCSVDYRGLQETQYFGPGTRLLVL.

The chain uses TRBV28 and TRBJ1-5, with D hard to call. Looked up from germline, CDR1 is MDHEN and CDR2 is SYDVKM. Between the trimmed V and J ends, which lost 3 bases and 11 bases, there was a span of 11 bases. This CDR3 has 12 amino acids. Written as DNA, the CDR3 is TGTGCCAGCAGTTTGCTTCAGTCAGCCCAGCATTTT. Translation gives CASSLLQSAQHF.

Ten or more counts support this clonotype. The chain is built from TRBV12-5 and TRBJ1-1; weak D call: TRBD1 (6 bases). The CDR3 has 15 residues. Germline V CDR1 and CDR2: LGHNT, FRNRAP. Between the trimmed V and J ends, which lost 6 bases and 4 bases, there was a span of 18 bases. Here the CDR3 DNA reads TGTGCTAGTGGGGGGGCAGACTATGAATTCACTGAAGCTTTCTTT. Its protein product is CASGGADYEFTEAFF. The full variable domain, completed using reference TRBV12-5 and TRBJ1-1, is DARVTQTPRHKVTEMGQEVTMRCQPILGHNTVFWYRQTMMQGLELLAYFRNRAPLDDSGMPKDRFSAEMPDATLATLKIQPSEPRDSAVYFCASGGADYEFTEAFFGQGTRLTVV.

This clonotype was counted many times. The V and J genes are TRBV7-3 and TRBJ2-3; 8 bases are shared with TRBD2. Germline CDR1 and CDR2: SGHTA and FQGTGA. CDR3 length: 15 amino acids. Trimming cost V 1 base and J 3 bases; bases outside gene matches: 3. CDR3 DNA: TGTGCCAGCAGCTTAAATGGACTAGCTACAGATACGCAGTATTTT. Translating gives CASSLNGLATDTQYF.

The chain employs TRBV6-1 and TRBJ1-5; possible D gene TRBD1, 5 bases. CDR3 size: 13 residues. The germline CDR1 and CDR2 sequences are MNHNS and SASEGT. Trimming took off 3 bases at V and 7 bases at J, with 10 bases between the two ends. CDR3 loop: CASSDREGQPQHF. The CDR3 region has the DNA TGTGCCAGCAGTGACAGGGAAGGCCAGCCCCAGCATTTT.

Ten or more counts support this clonotype. This chain joins TRBV7-2 and TRBJ1-1, with D maybe TRBD1 (5 bases). Germline CDR1 is SGHTA and CDR2 is FQGNSA. This CDR3 has 14 residues. V dropped 5 bases and J dropped 3 bases, with 13 bases sitting between them. This chain's CDR3 is CASSTGRSHTEAFF. For the CDR3, the DNA is TGTGCCAGCAGCACAGGCCGGAGTCACACTGAAGCTTTCTTT.

The CDR3 bases are TGCAGCGTTGCGGGCGTATCTTTATGGGGCTACACCTTC. Translation: CSVAGVSLWGYTF. The rearrangement links TRBV29-1 to TRBJ1-2, with unresolved D. Germline CDR1 SQVTM, CDR2 ANQGSEA. The CDR3 has 13 residues. Trimming removed 4 bases at V and 8 bases at J, with 17 bases between.

At least ten counts were recorded for this clonotype. The chain has TRBV20-1 and TRBJ1-3; D not resolved. V was pared by 3 bases and J by 4 bases, with 16 bases between. CDR3 length: 15 amino acids. The V gene's germline CDR1 is DFQATT and CDR2 SNEGSKA (reference sequence). The CDR3: CSASILGGPGNTIYF. CDR3 DNA: TGCAGTGCTAGCATATTGGGAGGGCCGGGAAACACCATATATTTT.

This clonotype showed up many times. This chain joins TRBV6-1 and TRBJ2-7; 9 bases line up with TRBD1. J lost 3 bases, V lost 2 bases, and 5 bases had no gene match. Per germline, CDR1 MNHNS and CDR2 SASEGT. The CDR3 runs to 15 residues. CDR3 DNA sequence: TGTGCCAGCAGTGAAAGGGAGACAGGGGGCTACGAGCAGTACTTC. Translated: CASSERETGGYEQYF.

V gene TRBV20-1 combines with J gene TRBJ2-1; weak D call: TRBD2 (6 bases). The V gene lost 6 bases and the J gene lost 5 bases, with 14 bases spanning the gap. CDR3 length equals 13 residues. Germline loops: CDR1 DFQATT, CDR2 SNEGSKA (reference sequence). CDR3 bases: TGCAGTGCCGGGGACTCGGTGGACAATGAGCAGTTCTTC. This sequence encodes CSAGDSVDNEQFF.

This clonotype was detected many times. The V and J genes are TRBV28 and TRBJ2-3, with D possibly TRBD2 on 5 matching bases. The V and J ends lost 3 bases and 6 bases respectively, with 10 bases between them. CDR3 length: 13 amino acids. Germline V gives CDR1 MDHEN, CDR2 SYDVKM. The CDR3 protein is CASSFGVPDTQYF. Here the CDR3 DNA reads TGTGCCAGCAGTTTCGGGGTTCCGGATACGCAGTATTTT.

This clonotype was counted only a few times. This chain uses TRBV2 with TRBJ1-6; no clear D gene. The CDR3 runs 10 residues. Germline-derived CDR1 and CDR2 are SNHLY and FYNNEI. Deletions cut 5 bases from V and 13 bases from J, with 6 bases between. The CDR3 region is CASSLGPLHF. The DNA of the CDR3 is TGTGCCAGCAGTCTAGGGCCCCTCCACTTT.

The table lists this clonotype with a few counts. The genes are TRBV19 and TRBJ1-2; tentative D call: TRBD1 (6 bases). The CDR3 extends over 14 amino acids. Germline V gene sequence: CDR1 LNHDA, CDR2 SQIVND (reference sequence). The V end lost 5 bases, the J end lost 4 bases, and 14 bases lay between the germline ends. DNA of the CDR3: TGTGCCAGTAGTCTGGGACAATCAGGCTATGGCTACACCTTC. Translation: CASSLGQSGYGYTF.

This rearrangement joins TRBV28 to TRBJ1-5, with 8 bases identical to TRBD1. V dropped 7 bases and J dropped 6; count of bases not matched to a gene: 8. Germline values: CDR1 MDHEN, CDR2 SYDVKM. The CDR3 is made up of 14 amino acids. The CDR3 sequence: CASTGDRIGQPQHF. The CDR3, as DNA: TGTGCCAGCACCGGGGACAGGATCGGTCAGCCCCAGCATTTT.

This clonotype showed up many times. The chain joins TRBV5-1 to TRBJ1-1; D is possibly TRBD1 (6 bases). Germline V gene lookup returns CDR1 SGHRS and CDR2 YFSETQ. There are 12 residues in the CDR3. V lost 4 bases and J 11 bases, leaving 15 bases between the germline ends. The DNA for the CDR3 is TGCGCCAGCAGCCCCCTAGGGGGGCGGGCTTTCTTT. It specifies CASSPLGGRAFF.

This clonotype was seen at least ten times. J is TRBJ1-3 and V is TRBV12-3 or TRBV12-4, with D possibly matching TRBD1 (5 bases). V lost 6 bases and J lost 8, with 20 bases in between. CDR3 length: 15 amino acids. CDR3 loop: CASSPGAHDGYTIYF. CDR3 DNA sequence: TGTGCCAGCAGCCCCGGGGCCCACGATGGCTACACCATATATTTT.

This clonotype was seen many times. The V and J genes are TRBV11-2 and TRBJ1-5, with D uncertain. Germline V CDR1 and CDR2: SGHAT, FQNNGV. This CDR3 is 13 amino acids long. V shed 3 bases and J shed 3 bases, with 6 bases lying between them. In DNA form, the CDR3 reads TGTGCCAGCAGCTTGGGTCTCAATCAGCCCCAGCATTTT. It is translated as CASSLGLNQPQHF.

This clonotype was observed a few times. V is TRBV11-3 and J is TRBJ2-3; D may be TRBD1 (6 bases). V lost 5 bases and J 3 bases, leaving 9 bases between the germline ends. Looked up from germline, CDR1 is SGHNT and CDR2 is YENEEA. CDR3 size: 13 residues. The CDR3: CASSADRTDTQYF. As DNA, the CDR3 is TGTGCCAGCAGCGCGGACAGAACAGATACGCAGTATTTT.

The chain employs TRBV6-1 and TRBJ2-3; no definite D call. V gave up 1 base and J gave up 6 bases, with 11 bases separating them. Germline values: CDR1 MNHNS, CDR2 SASEGT. The CDR3 length is 14 residues. The chain's CDR3 is CASSEGASRDTQYF. CDR3 DNA: TGTGCCAGCAGTGAAGGCGCCTCAAGGGATACGCAGTATTTT.

The rearrangement uses TRBV5-1 and TRBJ2-2; the match to TRBD1 covers 7 bases. Trimming cost V 5 bases and J 1 base; bases outside gene matches: 5. CDR1 is SGHRS, CDR2 YFSETQ, per germline. The CDR3 consists of 15 residues. CDR3 bases: TGCGCCAGCAGTACCGACAGGGTGAACACCGGGGAGCTGTTTTTT. Encoded protein: CASSTDRVNTGELFF.

This clonotype was detected ten times or more. The chain carries TRBV7-8 and TRBJ2-3; no definite D call. Germline V gives CDR1 SGHVS, CDR2 FQNEAQ. The CDR3 sequence is 13 residues long. V was pared by 3 bases and J by 0 bases, with 4 bases between. CDR3 nucleotide sequence: TGTGCCAGCAGCTTTATTAGCACAGATACGCAGTATTTT. This encodes CASSFISTDTQYF. The variable domain in full, completed from reference TRBV7-8 and TRBJ2-3, reads GAGVSQSPRYKVAKRGQDVALRCDPISGHVSLFWYQQALGQGPEFLTYFQNEAQLDKSGLPSDRFFAERPEGSVSTLKIQRTQQEDSAVYLCASSFISTDTQYFGPGTRLTVL.

This clonotype has a count of ten or more. This rearrangement joins TRBV12-3 or TRBV12-4 to TRBJ2-2; possible D gene TRBD2, 5 bases. Trimming stripped 3 bases from V and 8 bases from J, with 16 bases between. This CDR3 contains 15 residues. CDR3: CASSFSGFRTGELFF. In nucleotides, the CDR3 is TGTGCCAGCAGTTTCTCGGGGTTTCGGACTGGGGAGCTGTTTTTT.

Many counts were recorded for this clonotype. V gene TRBV6-2 or TRBV6-3 combines with J gene TRBJ2-1; D call uncertain. This CDR3 region has 17 residues. Germline V gene lookup returns CDR1 MNHEY and CDR2 SVGEGT. V was pared by 4 bases and J by 4 bases, with 20 bases between. DNA of the CDR3: TGTGCCAGCAGTTCAGCAGTGGGGATCGAAACTTACAATGAGCAGTTCTTC. It encodes CASSSAVGIETYNEQFF.